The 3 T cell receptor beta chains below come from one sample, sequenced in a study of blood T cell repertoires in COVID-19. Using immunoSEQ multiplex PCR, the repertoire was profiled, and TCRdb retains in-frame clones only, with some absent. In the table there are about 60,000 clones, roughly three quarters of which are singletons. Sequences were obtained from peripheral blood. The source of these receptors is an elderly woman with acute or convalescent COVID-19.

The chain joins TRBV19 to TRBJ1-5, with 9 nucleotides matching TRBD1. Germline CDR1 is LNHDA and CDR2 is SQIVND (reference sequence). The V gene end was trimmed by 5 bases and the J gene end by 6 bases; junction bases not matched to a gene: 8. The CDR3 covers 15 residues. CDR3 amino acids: CASSVTGGAGQPQHF. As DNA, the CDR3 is TGTGCCAGTAGTGTCACAGGGGGCGCGGGTCAGCCCCAGCATTTT. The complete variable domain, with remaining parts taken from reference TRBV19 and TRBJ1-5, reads DGGITQSPKYLFRKEGQNVTLSCEQNLNHDAMYWYRQDPGQGLRLIYYSQIVNDFQKGDIAEGYSVSREKKESFPLTVTSAQKNPTAFYLCASSVTGGAGQPQHFGDGTRLSIL.

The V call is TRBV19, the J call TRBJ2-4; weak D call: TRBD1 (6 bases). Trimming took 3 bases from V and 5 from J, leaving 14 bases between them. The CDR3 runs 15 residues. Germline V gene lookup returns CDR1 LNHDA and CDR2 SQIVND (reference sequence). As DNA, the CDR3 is TGTGCCAGTAGTATCGTAGGGGGTTGGGAAAACATTCAGTACTTC. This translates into CASSIVGGWENIQYF.

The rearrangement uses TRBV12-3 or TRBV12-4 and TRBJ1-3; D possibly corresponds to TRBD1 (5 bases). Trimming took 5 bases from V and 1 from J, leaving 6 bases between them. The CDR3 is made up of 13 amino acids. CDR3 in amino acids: CASSRGSGNTIYF. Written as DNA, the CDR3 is TGTGCCAGCAGTCGGGGGTCTGGAAACACCATATATTTT.